This is a list of T cell receptor beta chains from one sample in a study of tumor-infiltrating lymphocytes in localized non-small cell lung cancer. This table comes from immunoSEQ multiplex PCR, and its TCRdb copy is limited to in-frame clones, with some not included. The sample yields some 2,600 clones, 55% seen once. The specimen was uninvolved lung tissue not adjacent to the tumor. Source of these receptors: a human donor with non-small cell lung cancer. Both conserved end residues are part of each CDR3. A D gene is named only where the DNA matches it firmly. Expanded clones get a size class; other rows say once, few or many, or leave the size out.

v_gene,d_gene,abundance,j_gene,CDR3nt,CDR3aa
TRBV5-1,NA,NA,TRBJ2-5,TGCGCCAGCAGCTTGGGGGACACCCAAGAGACCCAGTACTTC,CASSLGDTQETQYF
TRBV27,NA,medium-sized,TRBJ1-5,TGTGCCAGCAGTTTATTGGGGACACCTAGCAATCAGCCCCAGCATTTT,CASSLLGTPSNQPQHF
TRBV9,NA,NA,TRBJ1-1,TGTGCCAGCAAATTCGGGGAGGGACTACACACTGAAGCTTTCTTT,CASKFGEGLHTEAFF
TRBV6-6,TRBD1,NA,TRBJ1-2,TGTGCCACTCAGGGGGCGAGAGGCTACACCTTC,CATQGARGYTF
TRBV7-2,NA,NA,TRBJ2-1,TGTGCCAGCAGCCCGGTACGTAGATCGGCGAATGAGCAGTTCTTC,CASSPVRRSANEQFF
TRBV10-3,TRBD1,few,TRBJ1-1,TGTGCCATCAGTCCTACAGGGGAAGGGGAAGCTTTCTTT,CAISPTGEGEAFF
TRBV7-2,NA,NA,TRBJ2-1,TGTGCCAGCAGCGTGGAAACGCAATTCTTC,CASSVETQFF
TRBV7-8,NA,NA,TRBJ2-1,TGTGCCAGCAGCTTACACAGGGTGTTGGACTACAATGAGCAGTTCTTC,CASSLHRVLDYNEQFF
TRBV6-5,NA,NA,TRBJ1-2,TGTGCCACAGGGCCCGTGGGGGCAGGGGAGTATGGCTACACCTTC,CATGPVGAGEYGYTF
TRBV6-4,NA,NA,TRBJ1-1,TGTGCCAGCAGTGACGGTGCGGGGACTGAAGCTTTCTTT,CASSDGAGTEAFF
TRBV30,NA,NA,TRBJ2-2,TGTGCCTGGAATAGGGGAGCGACCGGGGAGCTGTTTTTT,CAWNRGATGELFF
TRBV10-3,TRBD1,few,TRBJ2-2,TGTGCCATCACCGACAGGGTTAACACCGGGGAGCTGTTTTTT,CAITDRVNTGELFF
TRBV30,NA,NA,TRBJ1-1,TGTGCCTGGAGGGAGGATATGAGGTCGGGCACTGAAGCTTTCTTT,CAWREDMRSGTEAFF
TRBV29-1,NA,NA,TRBJ2-5,TGCAGCGTTGGCCCCCAAGAGACCCAGTACTTC,CSVGPQETQYF
TRBV5-4,TRBD2,NA,TRBJ2-1,TGTGCCAGCAGCAGTGGCGGGAGCGCTTACAATGAGCAGTTCTTC,CASSSGGSAYNEQFF
TRBV28,TRBD2,NA,TRBJ2-2,TGTGCCAGCAGTTTAAGCGGGGCTGAGGGTCTCGGGGAGCTGTTTTTT,CASSLSGAEGLGELFF
TRBV5-1,TRBD1,NA,TRBJ1-2,TGCGCCAGCAGCTTGGGGACAGGGGCGAAAGGCTACACCTTC,CASSLGTGAKGYTF
TRBV7-2,NA,NA,TRBJ2-7,TGTGCCAGCAGCCCAAATAGGGGGAGGGCCCACGAGCAGTACTTC,CASSPNRGRAHEQYF
TRBV6-5,NA,NA,TRBJ1-2,TGTGCCAGCAGTTCCCAAGGGCACGGCTACACCTTC,CASSSQGHGYTF
TRBV5-1,TRBD2,few,TRBJ2-1,TGCGCCAGCAGCTTTGGGGCGACTAGCGGGACGGAGCAGTTCTTC,CASSFGATSGTEQFF
TRBV5-4,NA,large,TRBJ2-7,TGTGCCAGCAGCCGGGACACTCAAGGGGAGCAGTACTTC,CASSRDTQGEQYF
TRBV20-1,NA,NA,TRBJ1-1,TGCAGTGCCAGCCCCAAATTTGAAGCTTTCTTT,CSASPKFEAFF
TRBV6-5,NA,NA,TRBJ1-2,TGTGCCAGCAGTTACTCGAACGCCGGCCCGAGGGGTGGCTACACCTTC,CASSYSNAGPRGGYTF
TRBV5-1,NA,NA,TRBJ2-3,TGCGCCAGCAGCCTCGGGACGGCCGGAGATACGCAGTATTTT,CASSLGTAGDTQYF
TRBV28,NA,once,TRBJ2-2,TGTGCCAGCAGTTTAGCAGACGGACGGGCGAACACCGGGGAGCTGTTTTTT,CASSLADGRANTGELFF
TRBV28,NA,NA,TRBJ1-2,TGTGCCAGCAGTTTACAGGGCTCCTATGGCTACACCTTC,CASSLQGSYGYTF
TRBV6-5,NA,NA,TRBJ1-5,TGTGCCAGCAGTTACACGGGGGGGCCCCAGCATTTT,CASSYTGGPQHF
TRBV7-2,TRBD2,NA,TRBJ2-7,TGTGCCAGCAGGCGTCCGGGACTAGCGGGTTACGAGCAGTACTTC,CASRRPGLAGYEQYF
TRBV7-2,NA,NA,TRBJ2-2,TGTGCCAGCAGCCAATTATATAGCGGGGAGCTGTTTTTT,CASSQLYSGELFF
TRBV6-1,NA,NA,TRBJ2-3,TGTGCCAGCGCCGCTATGGGAGGAGGCTCTCAGTATTTT,CASAAMGGGSQYF
TRBV11-2,TRBD1,NA,TRBJ2-2,TGTGCCAGCAGCTTGAGGGGGGCGGACAGGGGCTCCGCCGGGGAGCTGTTTTTT,CASSLRGADRGSAGELFF
TRBV29-1,NA,once,TRBJ1-2,TGCAGCGTTGAAGATCGGGGGCGGGGTCATGGCTACACCTTC,CSVEDRGRGHGYTF
TRBV28,TRBD2,NA,TRBJ2-7,TGTGCCAGCACCAACGGGAGGGAGCAGTACTTC,CASTNGREQYF
TRBV5-1,NA,NA,TRBJ2-3,TGCGCCAGCAGCTTGGGGGGCGGGAAATCCACAGATACGCAGTATTTT,CASSLGGGKSTDTQYF
TRBV30,TRBD2,NA,TRBJ2-3,TGTGCCTGCATACTAGCGGGAGGAACAGATACGCAGTATTTT,CACILAGGTDTQYF
TRBV4-3,TRBD1,NA,TRBJ2-7,TGCGCCAGCAGCCAAACAGGGGGCTACGAGCAGTACTTC,CASSQTGGYEQYF
TRBV14,TRBD2,few,TRBJ2-1,TGTGCCAGCAGGGATACCGGGACTAGCGGGATCGGTTCTGTCCTTGAGCAGTTCTTC,CASRDTGTSGIGSVLEQFF